The T cell receptor (beta chain) under discussion was sequenced for a study of tumor-infiltrating lymphocytes in glioblastoma multiforme (TCRdb year 2017). For the wider study: To test whether intratumoral genomic heterogeneity fosters TIL diversity, the study jointly examined somatic mutations, TIL diversity and immune response activity. Overall study outcomes, separate from this receptor: Only one glioblastoma patient was included in the TCR and somatic mutation analysis, limiting generalizability. RNA-based TCR sequencing may distort clone frequencies because T cells carry unequal numbers of TCR transcripts. T cells were not sorted into functional subsets, which the authors noted as a future improvement.

The AllPrep DNA/RNA mini kit was used to purify genomic DNA and total RNA at the same time from each of the approximately ten tumor samples. Every RNA sample had an RNA integrity number above 6.5 and an OD 260/280 ratio above 1.9. Using a modified ARM-PCR protocol with multiple V-beta primers and a C-beta primer, the team built TCRB libraries from RNA through three nested multiplex PCR rounds. Starting from approximately 0.51 ug of total RNA, TCRB-specific cDNA was synthesized using ProtoScript II Reverse Transcriptase and a C-beta primer. The description of the TCRB libraries did not mention any unique molecular identifiers. In the third PCR, barcodes and adapters were added over around 24 cycles with Deep VentR (exo-) polymerase, after which 250-500 bp bands were gel purified. An Illumina HiSeq 2500 was used to sequence the TCRB libraries with 250 bp paired-end reads. The authors' pipeline ran thus. Trimmomatic was used to clean reads, FLASH to merge reads, MiGEC to assign V, D and J segments, and VDJtools to perform the analysis. Repertoire diversity was quantified with the Shannon-Wiener diversity index calculated using VDJtools. TCRdb reworked the public reads: Q25 trimming with fastp, MiXCR clone assembly, productive beta chains retained. Entries that share a CDR3 protein sequence are merged under the most common genes and DNA. TCRdb's processing, not the study's, gives the V and J calls here. This sample is represented by under 35,000 distinct CDR3 sequences; about 58% of them were singletons. The ten largest clones represent around 35% of the sample.

Comments on this clonotype: There is no known antigen for this receptor. No qualities accompany the bases; no much larger clone lies one base away.

Between the V and J ends, shortened by 6 bases and 5 bases respectively, the junction contains 17 bases. The CDR3 measures 15 amino acids from cysteine to phenylalanine. The read is trimmed to its CDR3 DNA, 45 bases read in frame from base 1. CDR1 MNHEY and CDR2 SVGEGT are derived from the germline V gene. Sequencing used brain tumor tissue. The chain employs TRBV6-2 or TRBV6-3 and TRBJ1-5; TRBD1 is a possible D gene, resting on 5 matching bases. The receptor was derived from a male donor with glioblastoma. The CDR3 reads CASRAGTGVYQPQHF. At the DNA level, the sequence is TGTGCCAGCAGAGCCGGGACGGGGGTTTATCAGCCCCAGCATTTT.